This TCR beta chain was documented in a study of T-cell memory formation after mild COVID-19. Study-level points and caveats: Day 15 to 85 contracting clones showed balanced CD4/CD8; day 15 to 37 expanders favored CD4+.

Each CDR3 protein gets one entry after TCRdb re-called the 5' RACE reads with MiXCR. The sample shows 450,000 to 650,000 distinct CDR3 sequences, roughly 18% of them seen only once. This clonotype was detected many times. Antigen unknown. The V and J ends lost 5 bases and 2 bases respectively, with 8 bases between them. Germline V gene data show CDR1 as SGHTA and CDR2 as FQGTGA. The CDR3 covers 13 residues. The sequence was obtained from an adult woman who had mild COVID-19 (a few samples of this study predate the infection). Cell type and time point are not known. V usage is TRBV7-3 and J usage is TRBJ2-3; D is ambiguous. Sequences were obtained from PBMCs or a T cell subset sorted from them (not recorded which). CDR3 DNA sequence: TGTGCCAGCAGCCCCTATTCCACAGATACGCAGTATTTT. This gives the protein CASSPYSTDTQYF.